This is a list of T cell receptor beta chains from one sample in a study of shared clonotypes between healthy human individuals. Data came from immunoSEQ multiplex PCR; TCRdb stores just in-frame clones and leaves some out. The sample includes more than 2,000,000 clones, roughly nine tenths of them seen just once. The sequencing sample was made of naive CD4+ T cells sorted from blood. The receptors here all came from a young man in good health. Both conserved end residues are trimmed from each CDR3.

v_gene,j_gene,CDR3aa
TRBV7-7,TRBJ1-3,ASSLFSGNTIY
TRBV27,TRBJ2-7,ASSLYAGYEQY
TRBV9,TRBJ1-2,ASRRTGTNYGYT
TRBV2,TRBJ1-1,ASSEAMNTEAF
TRBV7-2,TRBJ1-5,ASSSVSASNQPQH
TRBV19,TRBJ1-2,ASSKSGGQGVYGYT
TRBV28,TRBJ2-3,ASSTVGGADTQY
TRBV30,TRBJ2-4,AWSVSRLQY
TRBV30,TRBJ1-2,AWSTGRYGYT
TRBV19,TRBJ2-7,ASSMPLNEQY
TRBV18,TRBJ1-1,ASSRGGGARNTEAF
TRBV5-6,TRBJ2-7,ASSYGQAYEQY
TRBV4-1,TRBJ2-1,ASSQAPGSDNEQF
TRBV4-1,TRBJ1-2,ASSHPVGGSGYT
TRBV30,TRBJ2-7,AWSGGGTRSYEQY
TRBV10-3,TRBJ2-6,AISESTGLTSGANVLT
TRBV5-4,TRBJ1-1,ASSPDRRTEAF
TRBV11-3,TRBJ2-7,ASSLTGRGQGSYEQY
TRBV5-4,TRBJ2-1,ASSLGSSGGSYNEQF
TRBV5-1,TRBJ2-3,ASSLVASTDTQY
TRBV7-8,TRBJ2-7,ASSASGGVTYYEQY
TRBV4-1,TRBJ2-3,ASSQVGQGIHTQY
TRBV11-2,TRBJ1-1,ASSFLTGGDTEAF
TRBV6-1,TRBJ1-5,ASSASQGVSNQPQH
TRBV7-8,TRBJ1-5,ASSPDRGTSNQPQH
TRBV14,TRBJ2-6,ASSQPFTGVPISGANVLT
TRBV27,TRBJ1-2,ASSGRGTGVTYGYT
TRBV6-5,TRBJ2-3,ASNEAGRANTQY
TRBV5-1,TRBJ2-5,ASSLAARGQETQY
TRBV6-5,TRBJ1-5,ASSWGDGNQPQH
TRBV5-1,TRBJ1-2,ASSPRDRKNYGYT
TRBV6-1,TRBJ1-6,ASMGQGTNNSPLH
TRBV7-8,TRBJ2-5,ASSPGTGGPQETQY
TRBV2,TRBJ2-5,ASSLAGGQETQY
TRBV6-1,TRBJ1-2,ASSPRDRNYGYT
TRBV5-1,TRBJ2-7,ASSLDVAVPFNYEQY
TRBV19,TRBJ1-6,ASSPLRQGSSPLH
TRBV28,TRBJ2-1,ASSLPQGSYNEQF
TRBV19,TRBJ2-3,ASSSRLAGGLNTQY
TRBV12-5,TRBJ2-7,ASAPGNPYAYEQY
TRBV7-2,TRBJ2-3,ASSLAGRDTQY